These 8 T cell receptor beta chains came from one sample sequenced in a study of T cells in localized non-small cell lung cancer (dated by TCRdb to 2018 to 2020). Preparation of the library involved the immunoSEQ multiplex PCR assay. TCRdb obtained this table from immuneACCESS and retained in-frame rearrangements with V and J assigned. These tables miss some clones; where compared with another copy, unresolved V genes account for less than half of the shortfall, and the remainder is unexplained. Counted in this sample were fewer than 50,000 clones; roughly 89% of them appeared once. The top ten hold around 5.8% of the sample. Specimen: peripheral blood mononuclear cells, collected before any cancer treatment. These TCRs come from a male donor older than 55 with stage II lung adenocarcinoma.

This chain connects TRBV7-9 to TRBJ1-1; D is perhaps TRBD1 (6 bases). The CDR3 has 15 amino acids. The V gene lost 1 base and the J gene lost 0 bases, with 9 bases spanning the gap. Germline CDR1 reads SEHNR; CDR2 reads FQNEAQ (reference sequence). The CDR3 loop is CASSLVQGMNTEAFF. CDR3 coding DNA: TGTGCCAGCAGCTTAGTCCAGGGGATGAACACTGAAGCTTTCTTT.

V is TRBV7-9 and J is TRBJ2-5; D uncertain. Trimming shortened V by 1 base and J by 5 bases, and 8 bases separated the two germline ends. The germline V gene encodes CDR1 SEHNR and CDR2 FQNEAQ (reference sequence). The CDR3 covers 13 residues. CDR3 sequence (DNA): TGTGCCAGCAGCTTAGTGGGAAGTGAGACCCAGTACTTC. Amino acids: CASSLVGSETQYF.

Remarks on this clone: At one end the junction does not follow the germline gene, possibly because of a read error. The CDR3 DNA sequence: TGTGCCGGCAGGGTGACTAGCGGGAGAACCTACAATGAGCAGTTCTTC. It is translated as CAGRVTSGRTYNEQFF. The chain combines TRBV6-6 with TRBJ2-1, with 12 bases that match TRBD2. Germline values: CDR1 MNHNY, CDR2 SVGAGI (reference sequence). The CDR3 is 16 residues long.

The chain recombines TRBV4-2 with TRBJ2-3; D might be TRBD1 or TRBD2, each matching 6 bases. Per germline, CDR1 LGHNA and CDR2 YNFKEQ. This CDR3 comprises 15 residues. V lost 0 bases to trimming and J lost 4 bases, with 11 bases between them. CDR3 region: CASSQDRGGSDTQYF. In DNA, the CDR3 is TGTGCCAGCAGCCAAGATCGAGGGGGGTCAGATACGCAGTATTTT.

CDR3 residues: CASSFGPATNEKLFF. In DNA, the CDR3 is TGCGCCAGCAGCTTCGGTCCTGCAACTAATGAAAAACTGTTTTTT. The J gene is TRBJ1-4, the V gene TRBV5-1; D call uncertain. V was cut by 2 bases and J by 0 bases, with 8 bases left in between. In germline, CDR1 is SGHRS, CDR2 YFSETQ. This CDR3 is 15 amino acids long.

The chain carries TRBV9 and TRBJ2-3, with D uncertain. Between the trimmed V and J ends, which lost 6 bases and 0 bases, there was a span of 8 bases. This CDR3 is 13 amino acids long. From germline, CDR1 is SGDLS and CDR2 YYNGEE. The CDR3 region is CASKGSSTDTQYF. For the CDR3, the DNA is TGTGCCAGCAAGGGCTCTAGCACAGATACGCAGTATTTT.

The CDR3 region is CASSLAGLIREGELFF. Written as DNA, the CDR3 is TGTGCCAGCAGCTTAGCGGGACTTATCAGGGAAGGGGAGCTGTTTTTT. This chain joins TRBV11-2 and TRBJ2-2, with a possible D match to TRBD2 (6 bases). Germline V CDR1 and CDR2: SGHAT, FQNNGV. The CDR3 covers 16 residues. Trimming took 1 base from V and 8 from J, leaving 17 bases between them.

The chain is built from TRBV5-1 and TRBJ2-5; 9 bases agree with TRBD1. This CDR3 is built from 15 residues. Trimming cost V 3 bases and J 6 bases; bases outside gene matches: 9. Germline V gives CDR1 SGHRS, CDR2 YFSETQ. CDR3 sequence reads: CASSSPGTGFQTQYF. Written as DNA, the CDR3 is TGCGCCAGCAGCTCCCCCGGGACAGGGTTTCAGACCCAGTACTTC.